This T cell receptor beta chain derives from a study of cytomegalovirus exposure and HLA in healthy donors. Study-wide points: Associated with cytomegalovirus, according to the listing, were about 160 TCR beta chains. There were three CMV-associated chains whose specificity for CMV antigens was confirmed in vitro. Across donors, most TCRs were seen rarely, yet some public ones were widespread.

This CDR3 spans 15 amino acids. Trimming cost V 6 bases and J 2 bases, with 16 bases left between them. Germline V lookup: CDR1 MNHNS, CDR2 SASEGT. Data came from immunoSEQ multiplex PCR; TCRdb stores just in-frame clones and leaves some out. The table includes 100,000 to 150,000 clones, under 90% detected once. As for this clone: Its antigen is undetermined.

This sequence joins TRBV6-1 and TRBJ2-5; D remains ambiguous. Source material: PBMCs. The clonotype was recovered from a woman under 30 in good health and CMV-seronegative. The CDR3 DNA sequence: TGTGCCAGCAGCATATCCGGCGGTAAACAAGAGACCCAGTACTTC. This gives the protein CASSISGGKQETQYF.